This TCR beta chain was documented in a study of T cell repertoires in cytomegalovirus infection. Study-level points and caveats: Across the ex vivo response, the dominant clonotypes were HLA-C-restricted CMV-specific TCR beta clonotypes. Cumulated frequencies of public TCR beta families served to identify carriers of CMV plus the relevant HLA.

MiXCR was run by TCRdb on the reads, yielding one entry per CDR3 protein. The repertoire consists of 40,000 to 55,000 distinct CDR3 sequences, with roughly 22% occurring once and the leading ten covering 70% to 90%. This clonotype was counted between two and nine times. Its antigen remains unknown. Germline V gives CDR1 SEHNR, CDR2 FQNEAQ (reference sequence). This CDR3 is built from 14 residues. V was pared by 4 bases and J by 4 bases, with 11 bases between. This sequence joins TRBV7-9 and TRBJ2-1; D possibly corresponds to TRBD2 (5 bases). The receptor comes from a human donor in good health (CMV status not recorded). Some clones in this sample may be carry-over from other donors' samples. The sample here was CD8+ T cells from cultured PBMCs, taken from culture after CMV antigen stimulation. The chain's CDR3 is CASSSVRGYNEQFF. The CDR3 nucleotides are TGTGCCAGCAGCTCCGTTCGGGGTTACAATGAGCAGTTCTTC.